A single sample is the source of the 29 T cell receptor beta chains below, sequenced in a study of shared clonotypes between healthy human individuals. TCRdb's table, derived via immunoSEQ multiplex PCR, lists solely in-frame clones and lacks some. The sample lists roughly 2.1 million clones, about 92% occurring once. In the naive CD8 group, cells lacked CD45RO and were positively selected for CCR7, so terminally differentiated effector memory CD45RA+ cells were left out. What was sequenced was naive CD8+ T cells from PBMCs. The receptors come from a man between 18 and 35 years old in good health. Some clones in this sample may be carry-over from other donors' samples.

In its sample, this clone was seen a few times. V gene TRBV9 combines with J gene TRBJ1-2, with a possible D match to TRBD1 (5 bases). Germline-derived CDR1 and CDR2 are SGDLS and YYNGEE. V was clipped by 3 bases and J by 0 bases, with 21 bases between them. This CDR3 has 18 residues. The CDR3 DNA reads TGTGCCAGCAGCGCGAGCCGGGGACGCACCCCTTCTAACTATGGCTACACCTTC. It codes for CASSASRGRTPSNYGYTF.

The chain joins TRBV27 to TRBJ1-1; D ambiguous. V dropped 3 bases and J dropped 4 bases, with 12 bases sitting between them. This CDR3 has 14 residues. Germline loops: CDR1 MNHEY, CDR2 SMNVEV (reference sequence). The DNA for the CDR3 is TGTGCCAGCAGTTTCGGGAGGGTTCCCACTGAAGCTTTCTTT. Amino acid sequence: CASSFGRVPTEAFF.

This clone was counted a single time. The chain recombines TRBV28 with TRBJ2-7; D possibly corresponds to TRBD1 (6 bases). V was pared by 3 bases and J by 0 bases, with 21 bases between. CDR1 and CDR2 from the germline V gene are MDHEN and SYDVKM. The CDR3 contains 18 residues. CDR3 DNA: TGTGCCAGCAGTTTGCCCCGAGGGACACCCCTACTCTCCTACGAGCAGTACTTC. Its protein product is CASSLPRGTPLLSYEQYF. Drawing the rest from reference TRBV28 and TRBJ2-7, the complete variable domain is DVKVTQSSRYLVKRTGEKVFLECVQDMDHENMFWYRQDPGLGLRLIYFSYDVKMKEKGDIPEGYSVSREKKERFSLILESASTNQTSMYLCASSLPRGTPLLSYEQYFGPGTRLTVT.

The rearrangement joins TRBV5-5 to TRBJ1-4; D gene unclear. This CDR3 is built from 17 residues. Trimming shortened V by 2 bases and J by 4 bases, and 18 bases separated the two germline ends. The germline CDR1 and CDR2 sequences are SGHKS and YYEKEE (reference sequence). The CDR3 reads CASSLQQRPAGNEKLFF. CDR3 coding DNA: TGTGCCAGCAGCTTACAACAACGGCCGGCGGGTAATGAAAAACTGTTTTTT.

The rearrangement joins TRBV6-1 to TRBJ2-1; a possible D gene is TRBD2 (6 bases). There are 13 residues in the CDR3. Germline CDR1 MNHNS, CDR2 SASEGT. Trimming removed 10 bases at V and 3 bases at J, with 13 bases between. CDR3 sequence (DNA): TGTGCCACGAGGTTAGCGGTCTACAATGAGCAGTTCTTC. Amino acids: CATRLAVYNEQFF.

The chain has TRBV30 and TRBJ2-7, with 11 bases fitting TRBD1. Germline V gene data show CDR1 as GTSNPN and CDR2 as SVGIG (reference sequence). Trimming removed 0 bases from V and 5 bases from J; junction bases left unmatched: 6. The CDR3 runs 15 residues. The CDR3 here is CAWSVLKGQGDEQYF. The CDR3 DNA sequence: TGTGCCTGGAGTGTACTGAAGGGACAGGGGGACGAGCAGTACTTC.

The V and J genes are TRBV9 and TRBJ1-5, with TRBD1 as a possible D gene (5 bases). CDR3 length: 15 amino acids. Germline V CDR1 and CDR2: SGDLS, YYNGEE. Deletions cut 4 bases from V and 1 base from J, with 12 bases between. The CDR3 is CASSSRAGSNQPQHF. The DNA for the CDR3 is TGTGCCAGCAGCTCCAGGGCGGGAAGCAATCAGCCCCAGCATTTT.

V is TRBV11-2 and J is TRBJ2-1; TRBD2 might be the D (6 bases). V lost 8 bases to trimming and J lost 1 base, with 15 bases between them. The CDR3 is made up of 15 amino acids. The germline V gene has CDR1 SGHAT and CDR2 FQNNGV. In DNA form, the CDR3 reads TGTGCCAGCGTCCCGGCGGGGAAATCCTACAATGAGCAGTTCTTC. Protein: CASVPAGKSYNEQFF.

The rearrangement links TRBV28 to TRBJ1-1; perhaps TRBD1 as D (5 bases). The CDR3 spans 16 residues. CDR1 is MDHEN, CDR2 SYDVKM, per germline. Between the trimmed V and J ends, which lost 6 bases and 0 bases, there was a span of 17 bases. CDR3 coding DNA: TGTGCCAGCAGCCTAGAACAGGCGAGGATGAACACTGAAGCTTTCTTT. It codes for CASSLEQARMNTEAFF. Drawing the rest from reference TRBV28 and TRBJ1-1, the complete variable domain is DVKVTQSSRYLVKRTGEKVFLECVQDMDHENMFWYRQDPGLGLRLIYFSYDVKMKEKGDIPEGYSVSREKKERFSLILESASTNQTSMYLCASSLEQARMNTEAFFGQGTRLTVV.

The CDR3 sequence is CASSFGRATEQFF. In DNA form, the CDR3 reads TGTGCCAGCAGCTTCGGGAGGGCCACTGAGCAGTTCTTC. V is TRBV7-2 and J is TRBJ2-1; 8 bases match TRBD2. The CDR3 runs 13 residues. J lost 9 bases, V lost 3 bases, and 4 bases had no gene match. Per the germline V gene, CDR1 is SGHTA and CDR2 is FQGNSA.

The V call is TRBV6-6, the J call TRBJ2-1; D remains unclear. The CDR3 has 12 residues. Germline assignment: CDR1 MNHNY and CDR2 SVGAGI (reference sequence). The V end was cut by 7 bases, the J end by 10 bases, with 14 bases between. The CDR3 nucleotides are TGTGCCAGCACCAACCCGCCGGTGGAGCAGTTCTTC. It codes for CASTNPPVEQFF.

The rearrangement uses TRBV6-5 and TRBJ1-1, with TRBD1 matching over 10 bases. V was pared by 6 bases and J by 6 bases, with 4 bases of the junction left unmatched. This CDR3 contains 13 residues. Germline V CDR1 and CDR2: MNHEY, SVGAGI. The CDR3 DNA follows: TGTGCCAGCAGCCACGGGACAGGGGCTGAAGCTTTCTTT. Translating it yields CASSHGTGAEAFF.

The chain recombines TRBV6-5 with TRBJ2-5; no definite D call. The V gene's germline CDR1 is MNHEY and CDR2 SVGAGI. Trimming cost V 0 bases and J 5 bases, with 10 bases left between them. CDR3 length: 14 amino acids. DNA for the CDR3: TGTGCCAGCAGTTACTCGGGCATGAAGGAGACCCAGTACTTC. Translated: CASSYSGMKETQYF.

The chain links TRBV28 to TRBJ1-5, with no clear D. There are 16 residues in the CDR3. With 3 bases removed from V and 5 bases from J, the gap between germline ends came to 17 bases. In germline, CDR1 is MDHEN, CDR2 SYDVKM. The CDR3 is CASSFDLEGKDQPQHF. The CDR3 coding sequence is TGTGCCAGCAGTTTCGATTTAGAAGGGAAGGATCAGCCCCAGCATTTT.

This clone turned up a few times. The V and J genes are TRBV19 and TRBJ1-3; D is uncertain. Trimming removed 2 bases at V and 4 bases at J, with 9 bases between. This CDR3 comprises 14 residues. CDR1 is LNHDA and CDR2 is SQIVND in the germline V gene (reference sequence). CDR3 coding DNA: TGTGCCAGTAGTATACCGGTCAGAGGAAACACCATATATTTT. The encoded protein is CASSIPVRGNTIYF.

V gene TRBV11-2 combines with J gene TRBJ2-7, with 7 nucleotides matching TRBD1. The length of the CDR3 is 19 residues. The germline CDR1 and CDR2 sequences are SGHAT and FQNNGV. V shed 5 bases and J 5 bases; nucleotides not matched to a gene: 24. CDR3: CASSPEGAATGQRLHEQYF. The CDR3 bases are TGTGCCAGCAGCCCCGAGGGGGCAGCGACGGGTCAGCGTTTACACGAGCAGTACTTC.

The chain couples TRBV6-1 to TRBJ2-2, with D perhaps matching TRBD2 (6 bases). The CDR3 runs to 16 residues. Between the trimmed V and J ends, which lost 2 bases and 4 bases, there was a span of 14 bases. Germline V CDR1 and CDR2: MNHNS, SASEGT. DNA of the CDR3: TGTGCCAGCAGTGAAAAGTATTGGGGAGGCACCGGGGAGCTGTTTTTT. It yields the protein CASSEKYWGGTGELFF.

V and J are TRBV27 and TRBJ1-5; D is perhaps TRBD1 (5 bases). Trimming cost V 5 bases and J 4 bases, with 12 bases left between them. Germline-derived CDR1 and CDR2 are MNHEY and SMNVEV (reference sequence). The CDR3 has 14 residues. CDR3 residues: CASSTRSGNQPQHF. The CDR3, as DNA: TGTGCCAGCAGTACCAGGTCAGGGAATCAGCCCCAGCATTTT.

On this clone itself: Other DNA sequences in the sample encode the same CDR3. In DNA, the CDR3 is TGCGCCAGCAGCTTGGGGTCCCCCTACGAGCAGTACTTC. Its translation is CASSLGSPYEQYF. The V and J genes are TRBV5-1 and TRBJ2-7; D remains ambiguous. The CDR3 spans 13 residues. Germline V gives CDR1 SGHRS, CDR2 YFSETQ. V gave up 0 bases and J gave up 2 bases, with 6 bases separating them.

The chain combines TRBV5-1 with TRBJ2-3, with TRBD2 matching 10 bases. This CDR3 has 17 residues. CDR1 is SGHRS and CDR2 is YFSETQ in the germline V gene. Losses at the gene ends were 0 bases for V and 4 bases for J; bases not matched to a gene: 8. CDR3 DNA sequence: TGCGCCAGCAGCTTGGAGGAGCGGGAGGGCTATTCAGATACGCAGTATTTT. As protein: CASSLEEREGYSDTQYF.

V is TRBV30 and J is TRBJ2-5; D gene uncertain. The germline V and J ends were trimmed by 5 bases and 2 bases, with 15 bases remaining between them. CDR1 and CDR2 from the germline V gene are GTSNPN and SVGIG (reference sequence). The CDR3 totals 14 residues. This CDR3 is CAWWPSPVQETQYF. CDR3 coding DNA: TGTGCCTGGTGGCCCTCTCCCGTACAAGAGACCCAGTACTTC.

In its sample, this clone was seen once. The chain links TRBV4-1 to TRBJ2-7, with TRBD1 as a possible D gene (6 bases). This CDR3 is built from 13 residues. CDR1 is MGHRA and CDR2 is YSYEKL in the germline V gene. V lost 4 bases and J lost 2, with 9 bases in between. The CDR3 DNA reads TGCGCCAGCAGCCTGGACAGTGCCTACGAGCAGTACTTC. It specifies CASSLDSAYEQYF.

This clone came up once. The V call is TRBV19, the J call TRBJ2-7, with 10 bases that match TRBD2. CDR1 is LNHDA, CDR2 SQIVND, per germline (reference sequence). J was trimmed by 3 bases and V by 5 bases; bases with no gene match: 7. This CDR3 is built from 15 residues. This chain's CDR3 is CASSPRTSGDYEQYF. CDR3 nucleotides: TGTGCCAGTAGTCCGCGGACTAGCGGTGACTACGAGCAGTACTTC.

The chain is built from TRBV9 and TRBJ2-1, with a weak D call TRBD2 (7 bases). Germline CDR1 SGDLS, CDR2 YYNGEE. The length of the CDR3 is 15 residues. Trimming shortened V by 6 bases and J by 5 bases, and 18 bases separated the two germline ends. The CDR3 is CASTIGGGTNNEQFF. The CDR3 DNA is TGTGCCAGCACTATTGGGGGCGGGACTAACAATGAGCAGTTCTTC.

This clone was seen many times. The genes are TRBV4-3 and TRBJ2-7; no firm D call. Germline lookup yields CDR1 LGHNA and CDR2 YSLEER. Trimming stripped 5 bases from V and 1 base from J, with 9 bases between. There are 13 residues in the CDR3. The CDR3 sequence is CASSSRLSYEQYF. The DNA for the CDR3 is TGCGCCAGCAGCTCCAGGTTATCCTACGAGCAGTACTTC.

Here the CDR3 reads CASMGLAGRPYEQYF. CDR3 in DNA: TGTGCCAGCATGGGACTAGCGGGGCGGCCCTACGAGCAGTACTTC. The chain uses TRBV27 and TRBJ2-7; TRBD2 aligns across 13 bases. With 7 bases clipped from V and 2 bases from J, the junction kept 5 bases outside the gene matches. Germline V gene data show CDR1 as MNHEY and CDR2 as SMNVEV (reference sequence). This CDR3 comprises 15 residues.

V is TRBV27 and J is TRBJ2-3; D uncertain. Germline loops: CDR1 MNHEY, CDR2 SMNVEV (reference sequence). V lost 6 bases, J lost 2 bases, and 12 bases lay in between. This CDR3 has 14 amino acids. CDR3 nucleotide sequence: TGTGCCAGCAGCCAAGGTTACTCCACAGATACGCAGTATTTT. This codes for CASSQGYSTDTQYF.

This chain connects TRBV7-2 to TRBJ2-1; D perhaps matches TRBD2 (6 bases). Per the germline V gene, CDR1 is SGHTA and CDR2 is FQGNSA. The V end was cut by 1 base, the J end by 0 bases, with 10 bases between. This CDR3 is built from 16 residues. The DNA for the CDR3 is TGTGCCAGCAGCTTAGGCGGGACGTCCTCCTACAATGAGCAGTTCTTC. Translated, it gives CASSLGGTSSYNEQFF.

A single count supports this clone. V gene TRBV11-2 combines with J gene TRBJ2-7, with a tentative D call TRBD1 (5 bases). Trimming removed 1 base from V and 8 bases from J, with 9 bases in between. The CDR3 sequence is 12 residues long. The V gene's germline CDR1 is SGHAT and CDR2 FQNNGV. CDR3 loop: CASSLGQGQQYF. In nucleotides, the CDR3 is TGTGCCAGCAGCTTAGGGCAGGGCCAGCAGTACTTC.